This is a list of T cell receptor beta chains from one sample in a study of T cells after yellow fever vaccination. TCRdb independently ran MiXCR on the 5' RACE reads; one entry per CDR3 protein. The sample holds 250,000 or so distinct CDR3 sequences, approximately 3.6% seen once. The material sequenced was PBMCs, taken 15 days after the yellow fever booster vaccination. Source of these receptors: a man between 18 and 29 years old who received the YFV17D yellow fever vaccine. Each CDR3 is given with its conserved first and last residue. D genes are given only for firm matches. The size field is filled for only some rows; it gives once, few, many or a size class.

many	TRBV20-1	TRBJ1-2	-	CSARVGNYGYTF	TGCAGTGCTAGAGTGGGGAACTATGGCTACACCTTC
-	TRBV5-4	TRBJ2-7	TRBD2	CASSLAAGGSYEQYF	TGTGCCAGCAGCTTGGCAGCGGGGGGCTCCTACGAGCAGTACTTC
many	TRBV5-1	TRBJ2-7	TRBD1	CASTDRVYEQYF	TGCGCCAGCACGGACAGGGTCTACGAGCAGTACTTC
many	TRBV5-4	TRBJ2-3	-	CASSQGGRGHGDTQYF	TGTGCCAGCAGCCAAGGTGGGAGGGGGCACGGAGATACGCAGTATTTT
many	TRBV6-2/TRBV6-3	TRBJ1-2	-	CASSYSRQSSGYTF	TGTGCCAGCAGTTACTCGAGACAGTCGAGCGGCTACACCTTC
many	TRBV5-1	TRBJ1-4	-	CASSSTGMSREKLFF	TGCGCCAGCAGCTCGACAGGAATGTCGAGGGAAAAACTGTTTTTT
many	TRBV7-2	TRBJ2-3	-	CASTQVGTSGTDTQYF	TGTGCCAGCACCCAGGTTGGGACTTCGGGCACAGATACGCAGTATTTT
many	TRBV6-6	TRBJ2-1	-	CASSGSGTHEQFF	TGTGCCAGCAGTGGGTCGGGGACGCATGAGCAGTTCTTC
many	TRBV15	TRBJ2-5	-	CATSSPGGQETQYF	TGTGCCACCAGCAGCCCCGGGGGCCAAGAGACCCAGTACTTC
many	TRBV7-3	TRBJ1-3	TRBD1	CASSLGTETSGNTIYF	TGTGCCAGCAGCTTAGGGACAGAGACCTCTGGAAACACCATATATTTT
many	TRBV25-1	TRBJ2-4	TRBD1	CASSEGQGIKNIQYF	TGTGCCAGCAGTGAGGGACAGGGGATCAAAAACATTCAGTACTTC
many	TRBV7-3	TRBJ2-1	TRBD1	CASRNPDRVDNEQFF	TGTGCCAGCAGGAACCCGGACAGGGTGGACAATGAGCAGTTCTTC
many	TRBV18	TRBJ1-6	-	CASSPQPHSVNYNSPLHF	TGTGCCAGCTCACCACAACCCCACAGCGTAAATTATAATTCACCCCTCCACTTT
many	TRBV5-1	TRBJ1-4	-	CASSRYGTGDEKLFF	TGCGCCAGCAGCCGTTATGGGACGGGTGATGAAAAACTGTTTTTT
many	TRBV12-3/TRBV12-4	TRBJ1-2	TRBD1	CASSSVGQGLGDYGYTF	TGTGCCAGCAGTAGTGTTGGACAGGGGTTGGGGGACTATGGCTACACCTTC
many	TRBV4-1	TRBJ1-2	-	CASSQVIPGDGGYTF	TGCGCCAGCAGCCAAGTCATTCCGGGGGACGGTGGCTACACCTTC
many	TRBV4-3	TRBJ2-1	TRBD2	CASSQELAESYNEQFF	TGCGCCAGCAGCCAAGAACTAGCGGAATCCTACAATGAGCAGTTCTTC
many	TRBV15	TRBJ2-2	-	CATADRDPAGELFF	TGTGCCACCGCGGACCGGGACCCAGCAGGGGAGCTGTTTTTT
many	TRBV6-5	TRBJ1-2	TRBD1	CASSPGTGLIYGYTF	TGTGCCAGCAGTCCAGGGACAGGCCTCATCTATGGCTACACCTTC
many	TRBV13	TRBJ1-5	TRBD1	CASSARGFSNQPQHF	TGTGCCAGCAGCGCCAGGGGGTTTAGCAATCAGCCCCAGCATTTT
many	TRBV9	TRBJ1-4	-	CASSVEGHPNEKLFF	TGTGCCAGCAGCGTAGAGGGACACCCTAATGAAAAACTGTTTTTT
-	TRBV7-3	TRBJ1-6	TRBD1	CASSLMGQGANSPLHF	TGTGCCAGCAGCTTAATGGGACAGGGGGCCAATTCACCCCTCCACTTT
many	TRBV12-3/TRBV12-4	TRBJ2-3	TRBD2	CASSLYGTSGNTDTQYF	TGTGCCAGCAGTTTATATGGGACTAGCGGGAACACAGATACGCAGTATTTT
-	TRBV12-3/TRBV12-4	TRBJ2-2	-	CASSLSGGRTGELFF	TGTGCCAGCAGTTTATCCGGGGGACGAACCGGGGAGCTGTTTTTT
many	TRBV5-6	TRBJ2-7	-	CASSFAGPSYEQYF	TGTGCCAGCAGCTTTGCCGGACCAAGCTACGAGCAGTACTTC
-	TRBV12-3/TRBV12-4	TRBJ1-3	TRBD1	CASSLGLGAGGSGNTIYF	TGTGCCAGCAGTTTAGGTTTAGGGGCAGGGGGCTCTGGAAACACCATATATTTT
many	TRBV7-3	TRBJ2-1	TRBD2	CASSPMAGERGSYEQFF	TGTGCCAGCAGCCCGATGGCCGGGGAGCGGGGTAGCTATGAGCAGTTCTTC
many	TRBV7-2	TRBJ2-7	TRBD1	CASSLATGDAYEQYF	TGTGCCAGCAGCTTAGCTACAGGGGATGCCTACGAGCAGTACTTC
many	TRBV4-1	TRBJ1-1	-	CASSQRALNTEAFF	TGCGCCAGCAGCCAAAGGGCCCTGAACACTGAAGCTTTCTTT
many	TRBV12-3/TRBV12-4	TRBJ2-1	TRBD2	CASSSGLAKSYNEQFF	TGTGCCAGCAGTTCTGGACTAGCTAAGTCCTACAATGAGCAGTTCTTC
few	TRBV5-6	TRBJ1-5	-	CASSLAGGGSNQPQHF	TGTGCCAGCAGCTTGGCCGGGGGGGGGAGTAATCAGCCCCAGCATTTT
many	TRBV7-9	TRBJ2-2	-	CAAVTNTGELFF	TGTGCCGCGGTAACGAACACCGGGGAGCTGTTTTTT
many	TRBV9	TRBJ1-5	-	CASSMGNQPQHF	TGTGCCAGCAGCATGGGGAATCAGCCCCAGCATTTT
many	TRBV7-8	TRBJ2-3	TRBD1	CASSSQTGGGTDTQYF	TGTGCCAGCAGCTCACAGACAGGGGGTGGCACAGATACGCAGTATTTT
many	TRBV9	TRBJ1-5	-	CASSVGGDSQPQHF	TGTGCCAGCAGCGTAGGAGGGGATAGTCAGCCCCAGCATTTT
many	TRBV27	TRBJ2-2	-	CASSLGFAGELFF	TGTGCCAGCAGTTTAGGTTTTGCCGGGGAGCTGTTTTTT
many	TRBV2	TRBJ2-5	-	CASNPPGHAGAQYF	TGTGCCAGCAACCCCCCGGGGCACGCAGGTGCCCAGTACTTC
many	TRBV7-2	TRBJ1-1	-	CASSSSPGSVIAFF	TGTGCCAGCAGCTCTTCCCCAGGGTCGGTGATCGCTTTCTTT
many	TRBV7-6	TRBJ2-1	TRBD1	CASRPPDRAHEQFF	TGTGCCAGCAGACCTCCCGACAGGGCACATGAGCAGTTCTTC
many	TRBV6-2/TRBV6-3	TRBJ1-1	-	CASSYSQLNTEAFF	TGTGCCAGCAGTTACTCCCAGTTGAACACTGAAGCTTTCTTT
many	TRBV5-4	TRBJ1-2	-	CASSLGGSSSAGYTF	TGTGCCAGCAGCTTGGGGGGGTCCTCCTCCGCGGGCTACACCTTC
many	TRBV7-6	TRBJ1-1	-	CASSLLYTEAFF	TGTGCCAGCAGCCTCCTCTACACTGAAGCTTTCTTT
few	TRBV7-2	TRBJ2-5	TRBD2	CASSLVRGGYLETQYF	TGTGCCAGCAGCTTAGTGCGGGGGGGCTATCTAGAGACCCAGTACTTC
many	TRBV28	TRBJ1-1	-	CASSSVGRTMNTEAFF	TGTGCCAGCAGTTCCGTGGGGAGGACCATGAACACTGAAGCTTTCTTT
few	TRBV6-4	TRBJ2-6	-	CASTSRDGTGANVLTF	TGTGCCAGCACTAGTCGGGACGGAACTGGGGCCAACGTCCTGACTTTC
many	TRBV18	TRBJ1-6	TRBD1	CASSPTGQGSSYNSPLHF	TGTGCCAGCTCACCAACAGGACAGGGGAGCTCCTATAATTCACCCCTCCACTTT
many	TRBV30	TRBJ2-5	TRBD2	CAWSPRGRALDTQYF	TGTGCCTGGAGTCCACGGGGGAGGGCGCTGGATACCCAGTACTTC
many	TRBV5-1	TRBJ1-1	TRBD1	CASSLRRDRNTEAFF	TGCGCCAGCAGCTTACGCCGGGACAGGAACACTGAAGCTTTCTTT
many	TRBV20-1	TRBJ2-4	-	CSARDSGGGPHGGNIQYF	TGCAGTGCTAGAGATAGTGGAGGGGGACCCCACGGGGGAAACATTCAGTACTTC
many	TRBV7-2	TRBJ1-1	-	CASSSQQGRNTEAFF	TGTGCCAGCAGCTCCCAACAGGGAAGGAACACTGAAGCTTTCTTT
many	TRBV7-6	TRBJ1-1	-	CASVDGVGNTEAFF	TGTGCCAGCGTAGACGGGGTGGGGAACACTGAAGCTTTCTTT
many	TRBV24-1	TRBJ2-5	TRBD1	CATSDPQGGWEETQYF	TGTGCCACCAGTGATCCGCAAGGGGGCTGGGAAGAGACCCAGTACTTC
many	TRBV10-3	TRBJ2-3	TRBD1	CAISGGQGYGTDTQYF	TGTGCCATCAGTGGGGGACAGGGGTATGGCACAGATACGCAGTATTTT
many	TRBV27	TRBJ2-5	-	CASSLGDTFSGGNGETQYF	TGTGCCAGCAGCTTAGGAGATACGTTCTCAGGGGGGAATGGGGAGACCCAGTACTTC
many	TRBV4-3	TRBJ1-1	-	CASSQGAGQEAFF	TGCGCCAGCAGCCAAGGAGCTGGACAAGAAGCTTTCTTT
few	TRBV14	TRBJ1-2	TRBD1	CASSHEGQGFWGYTF	TGTGCCAGCAGCCACGAAGGACAGGGGTTCTGGGGCTACACCTTC
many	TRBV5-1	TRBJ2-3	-	CASSLVTGTDTQYF	TGCGCCAGCAGCTTGGTTACAGGGACAGATACGCAGTATTTT
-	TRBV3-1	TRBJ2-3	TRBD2	CASSSLAGAPDTQYF	TGTGCCAGCAGCTCCCTAGCGGGGGCCCCAGATACGCAGTATTTT
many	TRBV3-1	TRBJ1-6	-	CASSLGEVRNSPLHF	TGTGCCAGCAGCCTAGGGGAGGTTCGGAATTCACCCCTCCACTTT